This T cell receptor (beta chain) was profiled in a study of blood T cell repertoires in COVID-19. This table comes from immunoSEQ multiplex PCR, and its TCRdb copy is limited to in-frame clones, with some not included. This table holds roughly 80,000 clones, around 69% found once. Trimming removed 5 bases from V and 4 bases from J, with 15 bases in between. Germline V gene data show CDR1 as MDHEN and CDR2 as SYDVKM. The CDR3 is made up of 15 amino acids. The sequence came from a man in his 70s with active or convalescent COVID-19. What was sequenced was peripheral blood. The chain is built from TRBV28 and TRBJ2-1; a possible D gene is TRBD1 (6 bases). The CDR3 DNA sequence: TGTGCCAGCAGTCCGACAGGATCAATGTACAATGAGCAGTTCTTC. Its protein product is CASSPTGSMYNEQFF.